These 11 T cell receptor beta chains originate from one sample sequenced in a study of glioma-infiltrating T cells after dendritic cell vaccination. Time point here: after dendritic cell vaccination, including at tumor progression/relapse. The method was immunoSEQ multiplex PCR; TCRdb's version includes in-frame clones alone and lacks a portion of them. The data hold around 90,000 clones, with 81% observed a single time. The specimen was blood, collected after dendritic cell vaccination. Source of these receptors: a human donor with glioblastoma.

This chain uses TRBV4-2 with TRBJ2-1, with 14 positions matching TRBD2. J was trimmed by 2 bases and V by 2 bases; bases with no gene match: 11. The CDR3 spans 20 residues. Germline V gene lookup returns CDR1 LGHNA and CDR2 YNFKEQ. The chain's CDR3 is CASSQNPGLAGVAAYNEQFF. In DNA, the CDR3 is TGTGCCAGCAGCCAAAATCCGGGACTAGCGGGAGTGGCAGCCTACAATGAGCAGTTCTTC.

The chain has TRBV2 and TRBJ1-5, with D possibly being TRBD1 (6 bases). There are 14 residues in the CDR3. The V gene's germline CDR1 is SNHLY and CDR2 FYNNEI. Trimming took 6 bases from V and 5 from J, leaving 14 bases between them. The CDR3: CASRMQGRDQPQHF. The CDR3 bases are TGTGCCAGCAGGATGCAGGGGCGAGATCAGCCCCAGCATTTT. Full variable domain (remainder filled in from reference TRBV2 and TRBJ1-5): EPEVTQTPSHQVTQMGQEVILRCVPISNHLYFYWYRQILGQKVEFLVSFYNNEISEKSEIFDDQFSVERPDGSNFTLKIRSTKLEDSAMYFCASRMQGRDQPQHFGDGTRLSIL.

CDR3 nucleotides: TGTGCCAGCACCCGGACTAGCGGGACCTACACCCCGCAGTACGTC. Its protein is CASTRTSGTYTPQYV. The V and J genes are TRBV6-1 and TRBJ2-7, with 12 nucleotides matching TRBD2. The CDR3 is 15 amino acids. V lost 7 bases to trimming and J lost 9 bases; unmatched junction nucleotides: 13. CDR1 is MNHNS and CDR2 is SASEGT in the germline V gene.

The chain has TRBV11-2 and TRBJ2-5; TRBD1 aligns across 8 bases. V was clipped by 0 bases and J by 5 bases; unmatched bases: 8. CDR1 SGHAT and CDR2 FQNNGV come from the germline V gene. CDR3 size: 16 residues. In nucleotides, the CDR3 is TGTGCCAGCAGCTTAGAGGTGGGACAGGTCGGGGAGACCCAGTACTTC. This gives the protein CASSLEVGQVGETQYF.

As regards this clone: One junction end disagrees with the germline gene, perhaps due to a read error. This chain connects TRBV5-6 to TRBJ1-1, with TRBD1 identical over 7 bases. This CDR3 region has 17 residues. The V gene's germline CDR1 is SGHDT and CDR2 YYEEEE. CDR3 coding DNA: TGTGCCAGCAGCCCCACGCTACAAGACAGGGCGAGGGGTGAAGTTTTCTTT. Amino acids: CASSPTLQDRARGEVFF.

The chain combines TRBV6-1 with TRBJ2-5, with 10 nucleotides matching TRBD2. V dropped 8 bases and J dropped 2; count of bases not matched to a gene: 8. The CDR3 runs to 15 residues. Germline assignment: CDR1 MNHNS and CDR2 SASEGT. The CDR3 bases are TGTGCCAGCTGGGAGGTAGCGGGGGGTCAAGAGACCCAGTACTTC. Translated, it gives CASWEVAGGQETQYF.

The chain is built from TRBV14 and TRBJ1-2; D uncertain. V lost 1 base, J lost 6 bases, and 18 bases lay in between. The CDR3 consists of 16 residues. Germline assignment: CDR1 SGHDN and CDR2 FVKESK. The CDR3 coding sequence is TGTGCCAGCAGCCAAGTGGGGAGAGGGATAATTAATGGCTACACCTTC. It is translated as CASSQVGRGIINGYTF.

The J gene is TRBJ2-5, the V gene TRBV2; TRBD1 is a possible D gene (5 bases). The CDR3 length is 14 residues. V was trimmed by 7 bases and J by 5 bases, leaving 17 bases between them. Germline values: CDR1 SNHLY, CDR2 FYNNEI. The CDR3, as DNA: TGTGCCAGCATCCAGGGTCTGGCGCGGGAGACCCAGTACTTC. Translation: CASIQGLARETQYF.

The chain uses TRBV29-1 and TRBJ1-1; 7 nucleotides align to TRBD1. V gave up 4 bases and J gave up 5 bases; unmatched junction bases: 10. This CDR3 spans 14 amino acids. The germline V gene has CDR1 SQVTM and CDR2 ANQGSEA. The CDR3 region is CSVVKTGVNTEAFF. For the CDR3, the DNA is TGCAGCGTTGTCAAAACAGGGGTTAATACTGAAGCTTTCTTT.

This chain uses TRBV7-8 with TRBJ1-4; 12 bases align to TRBD1. V lost 2 bases, J lost 7 bases, and 11 bases stayed unmatched. Looked up from germline, CDR1 is SGHVS and CDR2 is FQNEAQ. The length of the CDR3 is 18 residues. CDR3 loop: CASSLRSGTGGKLEKLFF. For the CDR3, the DNA is TGTGCCAGCAGCTTAAGGTCTGGGACAGGGGGCAAACTTGAAAAACTGTTTTTT.

The chain links TRBV18 to TRBJ2-7, with a possible D match to TRBD1 (6 bases). Germline loops: CDR1 KGHSH, CDR2 LQKENI. V dropped 5 bases and J dropped 1 base, with 15 bases sitting between them. The CDR3 contains 15 residues. The CDR3 loop is CASSSKQGWSYEQYF. The CDR3 nucleotides are TGTGCCAGCTCATCTAAACAGGGCTGGTCCTACGAGCAGTACTTC.